This TCR beta chain was sequenced for a study of regulatory T cells in long-lasting Graves disease. As for time point: persistent/refractory GD, antithyroid drugs over 5 years with positive TRAb. Preparation of the TCR library used RNA extracted from PBMCs. CDR3-region Arm-PCR and iRepertoire HTBI primers produced the TCR beta libraries. TCRdb independently ran MiXCR on the multiplex PCR reads; one entry per CDR3 protein. Of approximately 380,000 distinct CDR3 sequences in the sample, around 20% were seen once. This CDR3 region has 14 residues. The V gene lost 1 base and the J gene lost 11 bases, with 15 bases spanning the gap. The V gene's germline CDR1 is SGHTA and CDR2 FQGNSA.

The source of this sequence is a female donor with Graves disease. Sequences were derived from peripheral blood mononuclear cells (PBMCs), sampled when the disease was refractory, from a patient treated with antithyroid drugs. The chain combines TRBV7-2 with TRBJ1-5; no reliable D call. The CDR3 sequence: CASSLDVWEEAQHF. The CDR3 region has the DNA TGTGCCAGCAGCTTAGACGTATGGGAGGAGGCCCAGCATTTT.